This T cell receptor (beta chain) came from a study of response to subunit inactivated influenza vaccine. Study outcomes and limitations: Each seasonal influenza vaccination, the authors suggested, recruits few new T cells.

This clonotype has only a few counts. Its antigen is as yet unknown. Using its own MiXCR run on the RT-PCR reads, TCRdb lists one record per CDR3 protein. The table records about 170,000 distinct CDR3 sequences, around 12% of them present only once. Trimming left V 7 bases short and J 4 bases short, with 17 bases between. The CDR3 is 15 amino acids. This same sample was also taken into another study, of T cells expressing NK-cell markers. This second report adds: Production of TCR beta cDNA relied on 5'RACE template switching with UMIs. Sequenced donors, eight in total, included seven who were HCMV-seropositive and one who was seronegative. Among a handful of donors, these clonotypes also ranked first in the CD3+CD56-NKG2C+ fraction.

This receptor was obtained from a man in his forties or fifties who received an inactivated influenza vaccine. The sample here was CD8+ T cells sorted from PBMCs, taken less than 13 days after vaccination. The chain recombines TRBV12-3 or TRBV12-4 with TRBJ2-1, with D possibly called TRBD1 or TRBD2 (6 bases each). CDR3 loop: CASTLEGGPYNEQFF. In DNA form, the CDR3 reads TGTGCCAGCACCCTCGAGGGGGGACCATACAATGAGCAGTTCTTC.